This TCR beta chain was captured by sequencing in a study of blood T cell repertoires in COVID-19 (dated by TCRdb to 2020 to 2021). Background for the entire study: Samples from collaborators originated in the United States, Italy and Spain and spanned both the acute and convalescent phases of COVID-19. The material from the prospective study consisted of cDNA or gDNA derived from T cells, B-cell-depleted T cells, or PBMCs. Subjects who had been exposed to COVID-19, were actively infected with it, or had recovered from it provided the deeply sampled blood TCRbeta repertoires that made up the dataset. The repertoires were released in a freely available public database meant as a resource for research on the immune response to SARS-CoV-2. The samples were drawn from the first 160 participants of the ongoing ImmuneRACE study and from more than 1,000 subjects provided by 6 global collaborators. Sample metadata almost always included a de-identified subject ID, COVID-19 status, age in years and sex. Where available, HLA class I and class II types were obtained from metadata supplied by the sample provider rather than from assay-based typing. Here is what the overall study found, with its caveats: How much clinical and demographic metadata was included differed by source and by participant, and the metadata was provided uncurated.

The immunoSEQ Assay, a bias-controlled multiplex PCR, was used to amplify TCRbeta CDR3 regions from genomic DNA. As for the authors' bioinformatics: The number of nucleated cells in each sample was estimated from the amplification of reference gene primers within the assay. To quantify the absolute abundance of each unique TCRbeta CDR3 rearrangement, sequence reads were collapsed and filtered. For each sample, productive Simpson clonality was calculated by taking the square root of Simpson's diversity index across productive rearrangements. The table was pulled from immuneACCESS by TCRdb, which kept in-frame rearrangements only. Such tables lose some clones; where checked, under half of the loss comes from unresolved V genes, and the rest has no known cause. V and J calls and clone size are copied from that table; D and trimming were computed from the DNA. Recorded for this sample are 200,000 to 250,000 clones; just over 85% of them occurred a single time. The leading ten clones occupy roughly 14% of the sample.

A note on this clone: Its antigen is still unknown. No much larger clonotype is one base removed from it; base qualities were not supplied.

Enrolling through a virtual design, the prospective study's participants ranged in age from roughly 18 to 90 years and lived across 20 to 25 United States geographic areas. To assign participants to cohorts, the prospective study relied on clinical history that participants themselves reported in a screening survey and a study questionnaire. Each participant in the prospective study had whole blood, serum and a nasopharyngeal or oropharyngeal swab collected by mobile phlebotomists. Over a 2-month period, participants in the prospective study had the option of providing additional blood draws and questionnaires. Prospective study blood samples were shipped either frozen or at room temperature before DNA extraction. Input material: PBMCs or T cells enriched from blood (not recorded which). The clonotype originates from a woman in her 50s with acute COVID-19.

The CDR3 protein is CASSLAPRGGTEAFF. The bases are TGTGCCAGCAGCTTAGCGCCCAGGGGTGGTACTGAAGCTTTCTTT. The sequence is built from TRBV11-1 and TRBJ1-1; the D segment could be TRBD1, given 6 matching bases. V sheds 0 bases and J sheds 5 bases, leaving 13 bases between their ends. The CDR3 spans 15 residues, from the cysteine through the phenylalanine. The retained sequence is limited to the CDR3, 45 bases, with the frame set at the first base. The germline V gene (reference sequence) specifies SGHAT as CDR1 and FQDESV as CDR2.